This TCR beta chain was identified in a study of human T cells and chemical hapten exposure. Across the study: The study patch tested 0.01% DPC on the upper back and read results at 6 days. Slight volume differences across pooled libraries mainly accounted for varying per-sample TCR yields. Whole-study findings and limits: Controls had significantly fewer large CDR3 similarity clusters than were formed by expanded TCRs.

The library gave individual cDNA molecules unique molecular identifiers. TCRdb re-analysed the RACE reads in MiXCR, keeping a single row per CDR3 protein. The profile covers approximately 120,000 distinct CDR3 sequences, with roughly a tenth appearing a single time and 2.5% to 3.5% taken by the ten largest. Noted time point: patch test 2, 6 weeks after DPC sensitization. Specified treatment: therapeutic diphenylcyclopropenone sensitization with weekly scalp DPC. For this clonotype: What it recognizes is unknown.

The V gene's germline CDR1 is LGHNA and CDR2 YSLEER. The CDR3 totals 15 residues. V is TRBV4-3 and J is TRBJ2-7; 9 positions agree with TRBD1. TRBJ2-1 explains the end of the DNA better; the J call may be wrong. Sequencing used whole blood, obtained in connection with sensitization to the hapten diphenylcyclopropenone (DPC). This TCR was recovered from a woman between 35 and 50 years old with alopecia areata. Some clones in this sample may be carry-over from other donors' samples. CDR3 region: CASSQLTGTGREQFF. CDR3 DNA sequence: TGCGCCAGCAGCCAACTAACCGGGACAGGGAGAGAGCAGTTCTTC.